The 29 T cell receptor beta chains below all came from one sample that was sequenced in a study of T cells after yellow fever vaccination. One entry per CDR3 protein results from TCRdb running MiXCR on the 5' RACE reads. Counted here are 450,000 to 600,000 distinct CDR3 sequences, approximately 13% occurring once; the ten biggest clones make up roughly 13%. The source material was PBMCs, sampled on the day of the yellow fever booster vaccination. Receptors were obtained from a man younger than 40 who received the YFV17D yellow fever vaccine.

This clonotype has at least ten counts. Here the CDR3 reads CASSAGQDTDTQYF. The CDR3, as DNA: TGCGCCAGCAGCGCAGGACAGGACACAGATACGCAGTATTTT. The V gene is TRBV5-1, the J gene TRBJ2-3, with 7 bases aligning to TRBD1. Unmatched junction bases numbered 4, after V lost 4 bases and J lost 2 bases. CDR1 and CDR2 (germline): SGHRS, YFSETQ. The CDR3 totals 14 residues.

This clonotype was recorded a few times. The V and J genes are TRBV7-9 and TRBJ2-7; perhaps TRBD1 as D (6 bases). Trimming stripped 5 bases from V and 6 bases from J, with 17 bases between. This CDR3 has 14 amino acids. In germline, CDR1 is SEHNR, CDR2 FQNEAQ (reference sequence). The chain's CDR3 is CASSVDRPVSEQYF. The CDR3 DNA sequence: TGTGCCAGCAGCGTAGACAGGCCGGTCTCCGAGCAGTACTTC.

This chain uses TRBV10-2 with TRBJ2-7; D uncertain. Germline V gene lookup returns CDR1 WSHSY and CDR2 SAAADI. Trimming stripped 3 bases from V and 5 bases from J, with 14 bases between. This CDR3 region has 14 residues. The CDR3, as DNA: TGCGCCAGCAGTGATCCCGATTTGGGCCACGAGCAGTACTTC. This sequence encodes CASSDPDLGHEQYF.

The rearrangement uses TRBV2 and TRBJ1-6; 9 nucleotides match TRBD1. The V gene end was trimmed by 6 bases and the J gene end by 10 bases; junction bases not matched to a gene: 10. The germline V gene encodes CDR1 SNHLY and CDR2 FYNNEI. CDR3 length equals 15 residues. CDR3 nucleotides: TGTGCCAGCAGAAGACAGGGGGTATTCGGATCACCCCTCCACTTT. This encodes CASRRQGVFGSPLHF.

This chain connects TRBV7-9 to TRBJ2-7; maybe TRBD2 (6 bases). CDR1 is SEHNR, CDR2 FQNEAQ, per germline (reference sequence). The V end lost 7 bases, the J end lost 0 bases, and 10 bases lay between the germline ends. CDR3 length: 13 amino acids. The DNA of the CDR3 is TGTGCCAGCACTCAAGCGGGCTCCTACGAGCAGTACTTC. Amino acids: CASTQAGSYEQYF.

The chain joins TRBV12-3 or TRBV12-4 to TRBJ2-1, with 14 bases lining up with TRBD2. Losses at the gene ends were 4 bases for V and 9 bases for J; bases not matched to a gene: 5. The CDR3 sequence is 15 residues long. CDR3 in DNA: TGTGCCAGCAGTTCTGGGACTAGCGGGAGTTTTGAGCAGTTCTTC. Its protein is CASSSGTSGSFEQFF.

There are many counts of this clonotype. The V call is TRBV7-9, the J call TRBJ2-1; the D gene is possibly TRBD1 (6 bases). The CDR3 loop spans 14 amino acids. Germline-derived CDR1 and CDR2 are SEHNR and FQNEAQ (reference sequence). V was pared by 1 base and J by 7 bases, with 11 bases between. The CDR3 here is CASSLGQAGNEQFF. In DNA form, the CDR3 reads TGTGCCAGCAGCTTAGGACAGGCGGGTAATGAGCAGTTCTTC.

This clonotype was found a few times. Here the CDR3 reads CASDSLPSGYTF. The CDR3 DNA follows: TGTGCCTCAGACAGCCTACCGTCTGGCTACACCTTC. The rearrangement joins TRBV30 to TRBJ1-2; TRBD1 might be the D (5 bases). Germline CDR1 GTSNPN, CDR2 SVGIG (reference sequence). The V gene lost 7 bases and the J gene lost 7 bases, with 16 bases spanning the gap. The CDR3 covers 12 residues.

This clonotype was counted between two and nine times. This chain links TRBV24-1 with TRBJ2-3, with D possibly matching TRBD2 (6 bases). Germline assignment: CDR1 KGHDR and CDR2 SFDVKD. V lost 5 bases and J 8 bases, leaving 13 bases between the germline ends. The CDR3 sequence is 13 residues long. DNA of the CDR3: TGTGCCACCAGTGGCTCGACTAGGGGTACGCAGTATTTT. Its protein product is CATSGSTRGTQYF.

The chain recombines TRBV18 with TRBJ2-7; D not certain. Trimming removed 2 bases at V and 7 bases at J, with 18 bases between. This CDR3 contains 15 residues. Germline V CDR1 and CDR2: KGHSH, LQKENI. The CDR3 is CASSPEGQVFGEQYF. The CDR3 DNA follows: TGTGCCAGCTCACCAGAAGGTCAGGTTTTTGGTGAGCAGTACTTC.

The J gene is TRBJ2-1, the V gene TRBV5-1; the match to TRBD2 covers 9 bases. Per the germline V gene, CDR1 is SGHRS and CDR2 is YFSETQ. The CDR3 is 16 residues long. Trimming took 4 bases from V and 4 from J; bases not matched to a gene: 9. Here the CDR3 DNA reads TGCGCCAGCAGCACATTAGCGGGAGTGTCTTACAATGAGCAGTTCTTC. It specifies CASSTLAGVSYNEQFF.

CDR3 region: CASSTNRVGYGYTF. Here the CDR3 DNA reads TGTGCCAGCAGCACAAACAGGGTTGGGTATGGCTACACCTTC. The chain couples TRBV5-4 to TRBJ1-2; maybe TRBD1 (6 bases). The germline V gene has CDR1 SGHNT and CDR2 YYREEE (reference sequence). The CDR3 is 14 residues long. V lost 4 bases to trimming and J lost 5 bases, with 15 bases between them.

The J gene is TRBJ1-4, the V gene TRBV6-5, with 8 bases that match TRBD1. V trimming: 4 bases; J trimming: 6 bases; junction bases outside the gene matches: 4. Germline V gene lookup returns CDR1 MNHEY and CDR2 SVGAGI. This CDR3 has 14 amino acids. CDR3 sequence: CASSWTGLDEKLFF. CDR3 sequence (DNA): TGTGCCAGCAGTTGGACAGGGTTGGATGAAAAACTGTTTTTT.

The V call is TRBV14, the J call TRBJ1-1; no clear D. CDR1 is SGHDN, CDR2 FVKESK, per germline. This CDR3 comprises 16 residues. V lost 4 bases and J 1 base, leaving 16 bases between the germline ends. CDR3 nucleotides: TGTGCCAGCAGCCCGCAACTTGGACTCTCGAACACTGAAGCTTTCTTT. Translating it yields CASSPQLGLSNTEAFF.

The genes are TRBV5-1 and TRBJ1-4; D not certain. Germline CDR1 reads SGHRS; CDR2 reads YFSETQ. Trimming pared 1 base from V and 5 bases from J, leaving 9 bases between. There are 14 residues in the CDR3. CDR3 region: CASSLSQKNEKLFF. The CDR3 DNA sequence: TGCGCCAGCAGCTTGAGTCAGAAGAATGAAAAACTGTTTTTT.

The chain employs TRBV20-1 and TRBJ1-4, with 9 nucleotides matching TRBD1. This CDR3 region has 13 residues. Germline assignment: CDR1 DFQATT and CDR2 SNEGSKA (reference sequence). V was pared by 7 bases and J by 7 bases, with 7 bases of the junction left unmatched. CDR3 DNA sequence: TGCAGTGGGACGGGACAGGGCCTTGAAAAACTGTTTTTT. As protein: CSGTGQGLEKLFF.

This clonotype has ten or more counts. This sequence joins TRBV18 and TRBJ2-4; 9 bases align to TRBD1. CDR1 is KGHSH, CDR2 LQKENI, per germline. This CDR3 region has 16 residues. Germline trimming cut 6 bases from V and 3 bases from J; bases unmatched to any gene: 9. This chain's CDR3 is CASSPTGGAVKNIQYF. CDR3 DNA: TGTGCCAGCTCCCCTACAGGGGGCGCGGTCAAAAACATTCAGTACTTC.

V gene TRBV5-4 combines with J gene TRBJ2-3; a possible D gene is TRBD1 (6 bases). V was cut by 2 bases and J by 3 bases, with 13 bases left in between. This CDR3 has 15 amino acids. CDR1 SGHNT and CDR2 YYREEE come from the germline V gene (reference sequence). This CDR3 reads CASSLPTGSTDTQYF. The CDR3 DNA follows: TGTGCCAGCAGCTTACCGACAGGATCTACAGATACGCAGTATTTT.

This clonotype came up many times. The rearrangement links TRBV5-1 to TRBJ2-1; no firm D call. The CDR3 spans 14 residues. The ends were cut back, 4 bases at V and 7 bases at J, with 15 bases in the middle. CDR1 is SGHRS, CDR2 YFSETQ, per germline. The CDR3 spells CASSREAGLNEQFF. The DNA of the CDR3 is TGCGCCAGCAGCAGAGAGGCCGGGCTTAATGAGCAGTTCTTC.

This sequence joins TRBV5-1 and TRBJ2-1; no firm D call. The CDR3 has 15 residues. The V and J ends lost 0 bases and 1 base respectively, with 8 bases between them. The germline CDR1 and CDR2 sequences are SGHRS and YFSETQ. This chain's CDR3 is CASSLEPDSYNEQFF. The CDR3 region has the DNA TGCGCCAGCAGCTTGGAACCAGATTCCTACAATGAGCAGTTCTTC.

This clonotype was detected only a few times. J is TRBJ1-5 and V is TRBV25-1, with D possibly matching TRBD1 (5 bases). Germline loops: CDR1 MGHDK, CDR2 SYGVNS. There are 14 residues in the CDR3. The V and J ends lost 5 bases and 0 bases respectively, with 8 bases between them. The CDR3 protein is CASSSGLSNQPQHF. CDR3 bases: TGTGCCAGCAGTTCAGGGCTTAGCAATCAGCCCCAGCATTTT.

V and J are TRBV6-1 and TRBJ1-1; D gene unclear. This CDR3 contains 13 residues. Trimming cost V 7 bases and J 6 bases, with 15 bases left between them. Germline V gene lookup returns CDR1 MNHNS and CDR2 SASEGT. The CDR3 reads CASTEQSAAEAFF. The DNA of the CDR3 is TGTGCCAGCACGGAGCAATCCGCCGCTGAAGCTTTCTTT.

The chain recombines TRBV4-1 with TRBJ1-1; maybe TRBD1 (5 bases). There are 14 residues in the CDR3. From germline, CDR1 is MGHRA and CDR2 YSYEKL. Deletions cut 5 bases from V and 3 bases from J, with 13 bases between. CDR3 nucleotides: TGCGCCAGCAGCTCTCCTACAGGTCACACTGAAGCTTTCTTT. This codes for CASSSPTGHTEAFF.

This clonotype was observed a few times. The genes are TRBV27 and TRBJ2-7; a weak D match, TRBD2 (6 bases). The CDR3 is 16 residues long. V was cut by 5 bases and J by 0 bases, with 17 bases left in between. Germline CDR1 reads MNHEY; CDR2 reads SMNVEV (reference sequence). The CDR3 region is CASSPTLATSSYEQYF. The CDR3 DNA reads TGTGCCAGCAGTCCTACACTAGCCACGAGCTCCTACGAGCAGTACTTC.

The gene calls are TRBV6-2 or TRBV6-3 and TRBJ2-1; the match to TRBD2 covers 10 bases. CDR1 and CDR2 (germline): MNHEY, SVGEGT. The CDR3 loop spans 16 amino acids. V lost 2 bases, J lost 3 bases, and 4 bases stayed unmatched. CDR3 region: CASSYTTSGNYNEQFF. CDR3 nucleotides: TGTGCCAGCAGTTACACCACTAGCGGGAACTACAATGAGCAGTTCTTC.

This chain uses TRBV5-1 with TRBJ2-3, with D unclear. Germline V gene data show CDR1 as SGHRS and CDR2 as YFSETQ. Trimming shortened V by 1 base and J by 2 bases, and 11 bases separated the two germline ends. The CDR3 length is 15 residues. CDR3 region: CASSLLGTYTDTQYF. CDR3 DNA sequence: TGCGCCAGCAGCTTGCTGGGTACCTACACAGATACGCAGTATTTT.

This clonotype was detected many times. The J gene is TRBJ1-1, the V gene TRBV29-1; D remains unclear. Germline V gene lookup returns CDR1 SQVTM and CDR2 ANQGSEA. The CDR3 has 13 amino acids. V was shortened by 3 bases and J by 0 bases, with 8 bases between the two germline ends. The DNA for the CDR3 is TGCAGCGTTGAGGGTAGACTGAACACTGAAGCTTTCTTT. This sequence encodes CSVEGRLNTEAFF.

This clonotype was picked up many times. The CDR3 sequence: CASSVGGSYNEQFF. The CDR3 nucleotides are TGTGCCAGCAGCGTGGGGGGCTCCTACAATGAGCAGTTCTTC. This chain links TRBV9 with TRBJ2-1; possible D gene TRBD2, 6 bases. The V end was cut by 2 bases, the J end by 0 bases, with 6 bases between. Germline CDR1 reads SGDLS; CDR2 reads YYNGEE. The CDR3 runs 14 residues.

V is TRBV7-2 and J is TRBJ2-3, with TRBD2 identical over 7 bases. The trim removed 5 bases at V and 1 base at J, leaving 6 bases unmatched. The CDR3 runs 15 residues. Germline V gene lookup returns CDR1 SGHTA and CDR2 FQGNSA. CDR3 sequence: CASSRGLFRTDTQYF. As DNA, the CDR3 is TGTGCCAGCAGCCGGGGACTATTCCGCACAGATACGCAGTATTTT.